This T cell receptor beta chain was identified in a study of T cell changes during pregnancy in multiple sclerosis. The repertoire was sequenced with immunoSEQ multiplex PCR; TCRdb's copy has only in-frame clones and lacks some. Of 40,000 to 55,000 clones listed, 90% were seen once; the top ten hold about 0.75%. The CDR3 is 14 amino acids. Deletions cut 4 bases from V and 2 bases from J, with 9 bases between. The germline V gene encodes CDR1 SEHNR and CDR2 FQNEAQ (reference sequence). The rearrangement uses TRBV7-9 and TRBJ1-3, with D perhaps matching TRBD1 (6 bases). The sequence was collected from a female donor with multiple sclerosis, enrolled in a pregnancy study. This specimen consisted of CD4+ T cells from peripheral blood mononuclear cells, obtained before pregnancy. CDR3 amino acids: CASSSQGTGNTIYF. In DNA form, the CDR3 reads TGTGCCAGCAGCTCCCAGGGGACTGGAAACACCATATATTTT.